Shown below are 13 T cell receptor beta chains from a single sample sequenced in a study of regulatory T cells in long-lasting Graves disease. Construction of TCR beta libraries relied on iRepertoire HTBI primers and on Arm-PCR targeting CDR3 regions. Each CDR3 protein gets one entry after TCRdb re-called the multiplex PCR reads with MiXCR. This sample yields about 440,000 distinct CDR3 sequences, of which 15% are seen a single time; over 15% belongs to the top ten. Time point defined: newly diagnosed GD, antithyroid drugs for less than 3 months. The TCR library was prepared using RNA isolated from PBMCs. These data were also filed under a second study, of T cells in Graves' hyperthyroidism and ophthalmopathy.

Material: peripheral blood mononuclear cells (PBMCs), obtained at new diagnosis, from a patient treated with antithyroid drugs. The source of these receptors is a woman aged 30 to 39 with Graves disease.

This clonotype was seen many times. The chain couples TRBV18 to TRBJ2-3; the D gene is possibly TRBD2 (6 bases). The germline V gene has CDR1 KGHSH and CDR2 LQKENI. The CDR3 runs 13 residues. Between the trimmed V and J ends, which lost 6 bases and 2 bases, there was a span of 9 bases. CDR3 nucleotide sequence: TGTGCCAGCTCGCGGGACCCCACAGATACGCAGTATTTT. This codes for CASSRDPTDTQYF.

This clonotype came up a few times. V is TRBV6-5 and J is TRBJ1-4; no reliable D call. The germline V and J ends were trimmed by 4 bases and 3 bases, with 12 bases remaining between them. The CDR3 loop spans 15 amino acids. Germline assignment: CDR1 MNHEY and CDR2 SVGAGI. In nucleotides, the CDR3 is TGTGCCAGCAGTTTCCTTGGCAGGTCTAATGAAAAACTGTTTTTT. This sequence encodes CASSFLGRSNEKLFF.

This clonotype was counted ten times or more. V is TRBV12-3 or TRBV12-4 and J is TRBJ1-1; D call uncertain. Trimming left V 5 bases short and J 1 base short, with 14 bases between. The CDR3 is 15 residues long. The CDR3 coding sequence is TGTGCCAGCAGTCCCACCCGGACCCGGAACACTGAAGCTTTCTTT. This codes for CASSPTRTRNTEAFF.

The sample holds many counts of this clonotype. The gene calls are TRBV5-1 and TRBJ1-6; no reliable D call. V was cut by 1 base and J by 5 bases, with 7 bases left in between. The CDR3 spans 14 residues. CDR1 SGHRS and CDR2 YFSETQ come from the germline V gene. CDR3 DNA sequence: TGCGCCAGCAGCTTGTGGACGGATAATTCACCCCTCCACTTT. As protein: CASSLWTDNSPLHF.

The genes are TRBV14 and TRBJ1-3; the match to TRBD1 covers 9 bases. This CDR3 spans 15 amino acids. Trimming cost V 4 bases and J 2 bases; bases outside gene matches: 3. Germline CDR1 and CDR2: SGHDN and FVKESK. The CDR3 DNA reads TGTGCCAGCAGCCGGGGGACAGGGCCTGGAAACACCATATATTTT. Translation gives CASSRGTGPGNTIYF. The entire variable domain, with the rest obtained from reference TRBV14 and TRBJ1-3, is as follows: EAGVTQFPSHSVIEKGQTVTLRCDPISGHDNLYWYRRVMGKEIKFLLHFVKESKQDESGMPNNRFLAERTGGTYSTLKVQPAELEDSGVYFCASSRGTGPGNTIYFGEGSWLTVV.

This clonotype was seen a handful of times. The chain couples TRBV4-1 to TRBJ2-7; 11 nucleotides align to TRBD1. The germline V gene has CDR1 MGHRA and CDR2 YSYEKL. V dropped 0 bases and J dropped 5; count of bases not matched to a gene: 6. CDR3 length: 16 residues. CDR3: CASSQESGTGGDEQYF. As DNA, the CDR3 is TGCGCCAGCAGCCAAGAGTCCGGGACAGGGGGGGACGAGCAGTACTTC.

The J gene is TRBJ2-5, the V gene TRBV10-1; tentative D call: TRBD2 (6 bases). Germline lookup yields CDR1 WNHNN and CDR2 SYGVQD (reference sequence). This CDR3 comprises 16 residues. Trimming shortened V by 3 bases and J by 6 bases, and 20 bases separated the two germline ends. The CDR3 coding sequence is TGCGCCAGCAGTGAATGGGGGGACGGGAAAAAACAGACCCAGTACTTC. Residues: CASSEWGDGKKQTQYF.

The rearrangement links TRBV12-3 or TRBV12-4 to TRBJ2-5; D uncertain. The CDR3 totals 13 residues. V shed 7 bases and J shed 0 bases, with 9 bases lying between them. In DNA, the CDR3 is TGTGCCAGCACCGACGGTAACCAAGAGACCCAGTACTTC. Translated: CASTDGNQETQYF.

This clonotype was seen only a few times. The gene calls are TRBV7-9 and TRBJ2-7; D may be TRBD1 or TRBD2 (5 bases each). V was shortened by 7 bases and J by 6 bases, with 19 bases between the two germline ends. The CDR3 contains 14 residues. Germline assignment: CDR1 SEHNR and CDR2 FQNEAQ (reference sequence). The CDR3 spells CASTLGLADTEQYF. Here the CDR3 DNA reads TGTGCCAGCACCCTGGGGCTAGCCGACACCGAGCAGTACTTC.

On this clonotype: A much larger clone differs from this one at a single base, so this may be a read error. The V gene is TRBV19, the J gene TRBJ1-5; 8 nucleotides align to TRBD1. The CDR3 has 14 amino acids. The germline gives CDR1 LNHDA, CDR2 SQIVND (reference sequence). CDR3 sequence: CASISGGVDQPRHF. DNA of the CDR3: TGTGCCAGTATCTCAGGGGGCGTTGATCAGCCCCGGCATTTT.

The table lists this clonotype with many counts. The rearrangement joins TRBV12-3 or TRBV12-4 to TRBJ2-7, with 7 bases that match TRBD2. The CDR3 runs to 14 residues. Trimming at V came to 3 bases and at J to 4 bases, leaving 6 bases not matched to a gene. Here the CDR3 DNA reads TGTGCCAGCAGTTTGGCGGGAGTTGAGTACGAGCAGTACTTC. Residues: CASSLAGVEYEQYF.

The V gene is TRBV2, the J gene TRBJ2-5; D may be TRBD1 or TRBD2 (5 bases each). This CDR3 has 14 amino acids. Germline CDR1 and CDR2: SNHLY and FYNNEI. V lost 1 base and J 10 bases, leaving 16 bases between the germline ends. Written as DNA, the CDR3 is TGTGCCAGCAGTGAAGGGACTCATGCCCAGGGCCAGTACTTC. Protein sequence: CASSEGTHAQGQYF.

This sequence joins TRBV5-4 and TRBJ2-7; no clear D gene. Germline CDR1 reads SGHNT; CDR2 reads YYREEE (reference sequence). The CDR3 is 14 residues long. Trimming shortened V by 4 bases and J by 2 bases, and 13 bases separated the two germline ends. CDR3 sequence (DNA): TGTGCCAGCAGCCCCGGGTCGGCAACCTACGAGCAGTACTTC. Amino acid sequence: CASSPGSATYEQYF. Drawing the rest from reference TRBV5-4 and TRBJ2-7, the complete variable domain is ETGVTQSPTHLIKTRGQQVTLRCSSQSGHNTVSWYQQALGQGPQFIFQYYREEENGRGNFPPRFSGLQFPNYSSELNVNALELDDSALYLCASSPGSATYEQYFGPGTRLTVT.